A selection of T cell receptor beta chains follows, all from one sample in a study of blood T cells in healthy people across ages. TCRdb re-called the 5' RACE reads through MiXCR, storing one row per CDR3 protein. Among 600,000 to 1,000,000 distinct CDR3 sequences listed, around 25% were seen once. This sample was also put to use in a study of T cells of mothers and their children.

Sequenced material: blood. The receptors originated from a boy aged 5-17 years in good health. The conserved cysteine and the conserved F or W are not part of the CDR3 here.

length	J	V	CDR3
12	TRBJ1-1	TRBV5-6	ASSFVRQGVEAF
12	TRBJ2-7	TRBV5-1	ASSPGTDDYEQY
10	TRBJ2-2	TRBV4-3	ARAAGTGELF
11	TRBJ2-7	TRBV28	ASSLKGDYEQY
18	TRBJ2-2	TRBV21-1	ASSKAETGGGFVNTGELF
12	TRBJ2-7	TRBV20-1	SARTWQDAYEQY
12	TRBJ1-2	TRBV5-1	ASSLGLRRYGYT
14	NA	TRBV27	ASSSPPDRDPSEQY
9	TRBJ1-2	TRBV20-1	SASRTYGYT
14	TRBJ2-1	TRBV7-9	ASSPLTYPTYNEQF
11	TRBJ1-1	TRBV20-1	SAEGLMNTEAF
14	TRBJ1-2	TRBV4-3	ASSQDRAGGYYGYT
13	NA	TRBV7-9	ASSPGRSLDNEQF
13	TRBJ2-1	TRBV5-1	ASSLDGIGYNEQF
9	TRBJ2-1	TRBV7-2	ASSLANEQF
16	NA	TRBV29-1	SVEEGEIGVAFRNEQF
11	TRBJ2-5	TRBV5-1	ASSFISGETQY
12	TRBJ1-2	TRBV7-9	ASSLAVGDYGYT
16	TRBJ2-2	TRBV7-2	ASSFQHGSGRSTGELF
15	TRBJ2-2	TRBV29-1	SVEIGNSGGETGELF
12	TRBJ2-3	TRBV25-1	ASSEWRGADTQY
13	TRBJ1-2	TRBV11-1	ASSSISGTAYGYT
13	TRBJ2-7	TRBV4-3	ASSQDWPLSYEQY
12	TRBJ2-1	TRBV28	ASSPPLNYNEQF
15	TRBJ1-2	TRBV5-1	ASSSTTGGGPNYGYT
13	TRBJ2-7	TRBV27	ASSFTASGGYEQY
12	TRBJ2-1	TRBV15	ATSGSYSYNEQF
14	TRBJ2-7	TRBV4-1	ASSQKWGQGAYEQY
12	TRBJ2-1	TRBV11-2	ASSLESTRNEQF
13	TRBJ2-3	TRBV7-9	ASSSWTAVTDTQY
14	NA	TRBV6-2/TRBV6-3	ASSQEKAAYYNEQF
13	TRBJ2-1	TRBV20-1	SANYAGGVPVRQF